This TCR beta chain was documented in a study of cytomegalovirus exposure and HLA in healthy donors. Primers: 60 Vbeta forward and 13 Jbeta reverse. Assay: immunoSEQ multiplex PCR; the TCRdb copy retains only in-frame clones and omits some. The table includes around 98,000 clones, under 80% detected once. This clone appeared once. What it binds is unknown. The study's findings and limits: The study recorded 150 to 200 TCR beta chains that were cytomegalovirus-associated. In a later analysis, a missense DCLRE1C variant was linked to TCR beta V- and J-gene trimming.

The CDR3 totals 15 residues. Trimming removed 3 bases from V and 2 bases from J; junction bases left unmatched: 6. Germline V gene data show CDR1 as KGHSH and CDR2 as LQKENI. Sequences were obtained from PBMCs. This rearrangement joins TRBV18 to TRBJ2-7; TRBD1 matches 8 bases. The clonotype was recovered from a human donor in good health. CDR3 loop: CASSPRQGLTYEQYF. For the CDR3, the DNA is TGTGCCAGCTCACCCAGACAGGGGCTTACCTACGAGCAGTACTTC.